Below, 29 T cell receptor beta chains from the same sample are listed, as sequenced in a study of human T cells and chemical hapten exposure. Specified time point: pre-sensitization, week 0. Treatment denoted: therapeutic diphenylcyclopropenone sensitization with weekly scalp DPC. Each CDR3 protein gets one entry after TCRdb re-called the RACE reads with MiXCR. Of fewer than 150,000 distinct CDR3 sequences listed, approximately 15% are singletons. The sequenced sample was whole blood, obtained in connection with sensitization to the hapten diphenylcyclopropenone (DPC). These receptor sequences come from a young woman with alopecia areata. Some clones in this sample may be carry-over from other donors' samples.

The chain links TRBV10-3 to TRBJ2-1, with TRBD1 as a possible D gene (5 bases). Germline V gene data show CDR1 as ENHRY and CDR2 as SYGVKD. Trimming removed 11 bases at V and 5 bases at J, with 10 bases between. This CDR3 comprises 11 residues. CDR3 protein: CAAGIHNEQFF. CDR3 DNA sequence: TGTGCCGCAGGGATACACAATGAGCAGTTCTTC.

V gene TRBV20-1 combines with J gene TRBJ1-2; 7 bases are a match to TRBD1. The CDR3 extends over 14 amino acids. From germline, CDR1 is DFQATT and CDR2 SNEGSKA (reference sequence). The ends lost 3 bases at V and 2 bases at J; junction bases unmatched: 6. DNA of the CDR3: TGCAGTGCTAGGGACAGGTTATACAACTATGGCTACACCTTC. As protein: CSARDRLYNYGYTF.

The chain uses TRBV3-1 and TRBJ2-7; tentative D call: TRBD1 (6 bases). V was clipped by 3 bases and J by 6 bases, with 15 bases between them. CDR3 size: 14 residues. Germline assignment: CDR1 LGHDT and CDR2 YNNKEL (reference sequence). CDR3 sequence (DNA): TGTGCCAGCAGCCAGGGATACTCAGGGGTCGAGCAGTACTTC. Translation gives CASSQGYSGVEQYF.

At least ten counts were recorded for this clonotype. The chain is built from TRBV28 and TRBJ1-5; possible D gene TRBD1, 5 bases. V lost 7 bases to trimming and J lost 3 bases, with 13 bases between them. Germline V CDR1 and CDR2: MDHEN, SYDVKM. The CDR3 is 14 amino acids. The CDR3 here is CASNNDRVNQPQHF. The CDR3 DNA follows: TGTGCCAGCAATAACGACAGAGTCAATCAGCCCCAGCATTTT.

The V gene is TRBV2, the J gene TRBJ1-2; D uncertain. Germline V gene sequence: CDR1 SNHLY, CDR2 FYNNEI. This CDR3 is 15 amino acids long. Trimming left V 1 base short and J 4 bases short, with 13 bases between. Here the CDR3 reads CASSEGRAELYGYTF. CDR3 sequence (DNA): TGTGCCAGCAGTGAAGGGCGGGCTGAACTCTATGGCTACACCTTC.

The chain carries TRBV7-3 and TRBJ2-1, with D perhaps assigned TRBD1 or TRBD2 (5 bases each). The CDR3 consists of 14 residues. Trimming stripped 1 base from V and 5 bases from J, with 9 bases between. The germline gives CDR1 SGHTA, CDR2 FQGTGA. CDR3 nucleotides: TGTGCCAGCAGCTTAAGTCAGGGAGACAATGAGCAGTTCTTC. Amino acid sequence: CASSLSQGDNEQFF.

The rearrangement links TRBV11-2 to TRBJ2-1, with D perhaps TRBD1 (5 bases). The CDR3 runs 19 residues. The ends were cut back, 4 bases at V and 4 bases at J, with 26 bases in the middle. Germline CDR1 and CDR2: SGHAT and FQNNGV. The CDR3 is CASSYELPGLVRTYNEQFF. Written as DNA, the CDR3 is TGTGCCAGCAGCTATGAACTGCCAGGGCTCGTCCGCACTTACAATGAGCAGTTCTTC.

The chain couples TRBV4-3 to TRBJ2-3, with unresolved D. CDR1 LGHNA and CDR2 YSLEER come from the germline V gene. The CDR3 extends over 13 amino acids. V gave up 3 bases and J gave up 3 bases, with 7 bases separating them. The CDR3 bases are TGCGCCAGCAGCCAGCAGGCTACAGATACGCAGTATTTT. Encoded protein: CASSQQATDTQYF.

The chain links TRBV11-2 to TRBJ2-1, with TRBD1 matching over 7 bases. There are 15 residues in the CDR3. Per the germline V gene, CDR1 is SGHAT and CDR2 is FQNNGV. V shed 5 bases, J shed 1 base, and the junction held 5 bases outside the gene matches. This CDR3 is CASSIPRGSYNEQFF. As DNA, the CDR3 is TGTGCCAGCAGCATCCCCAGGGGGTCCTACAATGAGCAGTTCTTC.

The CDR3 DNA reads TGTGCCAGCAGCTTCGTCCTAGCGGGGGGGCAGGAGACCCAGTACTTC. Translation gives CASSFVLAGGQETQYF. The V gene is TRBV7-2, the J gene TRBJ2-5; 12 bases fit TRBD2. J lost 5 bases, V lost 3 bases, and 7 bases had no gene match. The CDR3 is 16 amino acids. CDR1 is SGHTA, CDR2 FQGNSA, per germline.

In this sample, this clonotype turned up a few times. The CDR3 loop reads CASSASGTNNSPLHF. The CDR3 DNA sequence: TGTGCCAGCAGTGCCTCCGGGACAAACAATTCACCCCTCCACTTT. V gene TRBV25-1 combines with J gene TRBJ1-6, with a weak D call TRBD1 (6 bases). Trimming cost V 4 bases and J 7 bases, with 14 bases left between them. Germline V gene sequence: CDR1 MGHDK, CDR2 SYGVNS. The CDR3 is 15 amino acids. The full variable domain, with the rest looked up from reference TRBV25-1 and TRBJ1-6, is EADIYQTPRYLVIGTGKKITLECSQTMGHDKMYWYQQDPGMELHLIHYSYGVNSTEKGDLSSESTVSRIRTEHFPLTLESARPSHTSQYLCASSASGTNNSPLHFGNGTRLTVT.

The chain employs TRBV7-2 and TRBJ2-7; 7 bases line up with TRBD1. CDR3 length: 16 amino acids. V trimming: 5 bases; J trimming: 2 bases; junction bases outside the gene matches: 12. Germline CDR1 is SGHTA and CDR2 is FQGNSA. The CDR3 nucleotides are TGTGCCAGCAGCCCTTACCTGGACAGGATCACCTACGAGCAGTACTTC. Amino acids: CASSPYLDRITYEQYF.

The rearrangement links TRBV12-3 or TRBV12-4 to TRBJ2-7; 8 nucleotides align to TRBD1. CDR3 length: 15 residues. V was pared by 5 bases and J by 3 bases, with 9 bases of the junction left unmatched. The CDR3 DNA follows: TGTGCCAGCAGTCCAGGGGACAGGCGGGTCTACGAGCAGTACTTC. Amino acid sequence: CASSPGDRRVYEQYF.

The CDR3 DNA reads TGCGCCAGCAGCCAGGACAGGGCGATGAACACTGAAGCTTTCTTT. It is translated as CASSQDRAMNTEAFF. The chain is built from TRBV4-3 and TRBJ1-1; 8 bases are a match to TRBD1. The germline CDR1 and CDR2 sequences are LGHNA and YSLEER. V dropped 3 bases and J dropped 0; count of bases not matched to a gene: 3. The CDR3 has 15 residues.

The J gene is TRBJ2-2, the V gene TRBV20-1; 11 nucleotides line up with TRBD1. CDR3 length: 15 amino acids. Germline lookup yields CDR1 DFQATT and CDR2 SNEGSKA (reference sequence). V was pared by 5 bases and J by 3 bases, with 5 bases of the junction left unmatched. As DNA, the CDR3 is TGCAGTGCTCCGGACAGGGGGCGCCACACCGGGGAGCTGTTTTTT. Translating it yields CSAPDRGRHTGELFF.

The V call is TRBV7-7, the J call TRBJ2-5; 11 bases line up with TRBD2. Germline-derived CDR1 and CDR2 are SSHAT and FNYEAQ (reference sequence). This CDR3 has 14 residues. The V and J ends lost 7 bases and 3 bases, in that order; junction bases with no gene match: 4. The CDR3 loop is CASTRGLAEETQYF. CDR3 nucleotide sequence: TGTGCCAGCACCCGGGGACTAGCGGAAGAGACCCAGTACTTC. Full variable domain (outside the CDR3, taken from reference TRBV7-7 and TRBJ2-5): GAGVSQSPRYKVTKRGQDVTLRCDPISSHATLYWYQQALGQGPEFLTYFNYEAQPDKSGLPSDRFSAERPEGSISTLTIQRTEQRDSAMYRCASTRGLAEETQYFGPGTRLLVL.

This clonotype showed up just a few times. CDR3 nucleotides: TGTGCCAGCAGTCGGGACCGATCATTCAATCAGCCCCAGCATTTT. Amino acids: CASSRDRSFNQPQHF. The V gene is TRBV6-5, the J gene TRBJ1-5, with D tentatively TRBD1 (5 bases). Germline CDR1 is MNHEY and CDR2 is SVGAGI. This CDR3 region has 15 residues. V shed 5 bases and J shed 3 bases, with 14 bases lying between them.

V is TRBV28 and J is TRBJ2-3, with D perhaps matching TRBD2 (5 bases). Germline V gene data show CDR1 as MDHEN and CDR2 as SYDVKM. The CDR3 has 16 amino acids. Trimming removed 5 bases from V and 0 bases from J, with 15 bases in between. CDR3 sequence: CASSSPSLGSTDTQYF. The CDR3, as DNA: TGTGCCAGCAGTAGTCCCTCACTAGGGAGCACAGATACGCAGTATTTT.

The table lists this clonotype with a few counts. The chain joins TRBV4-3 to TRBJ2-7; D possibly corresponds to TRBD1 (6 bases). V dropped 0 bases and J dropped 2 bases, with 11 bases sitting between them. The CDR3 is 15 residues long. CDR1 and CDR2 from the germline V gene are LGHNA and YSLEER. CDR3 in amino acids: CASSQEVGATYEQYF. Written as DNA, the CDR3 is TGCGCCAGCAGCCAAGAGGTGGGGGCTACCTACGAGCAGTACTTC.

The chain recombines TRBV6-2 or TRBV6-3 with TRBJ2-1, with 12 bases aligning to TRBD2. The CDR3 has 20 residues. The V gene end was trimmed by 1 base and the J gene end by 8 bases; junction bases not matched to a gene: 18. Germline V gene lookup returns CDR1 MNHEY and CDR2 SVGEGT. The CDR3 reads CASSYFPWARTSGTVDEQFF. CDR3 in DNA: TGTGCCAGCAGTTACTTCCCCTGGGCCCGGACTAGCGGGACGGTCGATGAGCAGTTCTTC.

This clonotype showed up many times. The rearrangement links TRBV5-5 to TRBJ1-2; the D gene is possibly TRBD1 (5 bases). The CDR3 loop spans 13 amino acids. Germline CDR1 and CDR2: SGHKS and YYEKEE (reference sequence). The germline V and J ends were trimmed by 0 bases and 9 bases, with 12 bases remaining between them. The CDR3 sequence is CASSLAGDRSYTF. CDR3 sequence (DNA): TGTGCCAGCAGCTTGGCGGGGGACCGGAGCTACACCTTC.

This clonotype occurred a few times. The rearrangement links TRBV11-2 to TRBJ1-6; possible D gene TRBD1, 6 bases. V was trimmed by 1 base and J by 6 bases, leaving 10 bases between them. Germline loops: CDR1 SGHAT, CDR2 FQNNGV. The CDR3 runs 15 residues. CDR3 in amino acids: CASSLGAGVNSPLHF. In DNA form, the CDR3 reads TGTGCCAGCAGCTTAGGGGCAGGGGTTAATTCACCCCTCCACTTT.

As regards this clonotype: A much larger clone differs by one base, so this may be a read error. This chain links TRBV6-2 or TRBV6-3 with TRBJ2-7; no reliable D call. CDR3 length equals 14 residues. Germline loops: CDR1 MNHEY, CDR2 SVGEGT. The V end lost 6 bases, the J end lost 6 bases, and 18 bases lay between the germline ends. The CDR3, as DNA: TGTGCCAGCAGCACGAGCCCTAGGCCCTGCGAGCAGTACTTC. It specifies CASSTSPRPCEQYF.

This clonotype was picked up a small number of times. This rearrangement joins TRBV20-1 to TRBJ2-4; D possibly uses TRBD1 or TRBD2 (5 bases each). The CDR3 extends over 12 amino acids. The germline V gene has CDR1 DFQATT and CDR2 SNEGSKA (reference sequence). The V end lost 6 bases, the J end lost 7 bases, and 13 bases lay between the germline ends. CDR3 region: CSAPGTRNIQYF. CDR3 DNA: TGCAGTGCCCCCGGGACGAGGAACATTCAGTACTTC.

The chain couples TRBV5-4 to TRBJ2-5; 9 bases fit TRBD2. Germline trimming cut 4 bases from V and 0 bases from J; bases unmatched to any gene: 4. This CDR3 has 15 residues. In germline, CDR1 is SGHNT, CDR2 YYREEE (reference sequence). CDR3 loop: CASSVTSGDQETQYF. Here the CDR3 DNA reads TGTGCCAGCAGCGTGACTAGCGGAGACCAAGAGACCCAGTACTTC.

On this clonotype itself: This may come from a read error, since a much larger clone is one base off. V is TRBV6-6 and J is TRBJ2-3; D is ambiguous. CDR1 and CDR2 (germline): MNHNY, SVGAGI (reference sequence). CDR3 length: 11 residues. The germline V and J ends were trimmed by 5 bases and 2 bases, with 2 bases remaining between them. The CDR3 DNA is TGTGCCAGCAGTGTCACAGATACGCAGTATTTT. This encodes CASSVTDTQYF.

This clonotype has a handful of counts. This chain links TRBV7-2 with TRBJ2-5; 10 bases align to TRBD2. The germline gives CDR1 SGHTA, CDR2 FQGNSA. With V trimmed by 4 bases and J by 3 bases, 11 bases remained unmatched. The CDR3 sequence is 17 residues long. The CDR3 sequence is CASSSLSSGGPKETQYF. The CDR3 bases are TGTGCCAGCAGCTCCCTCTCTAGCGGGGGTCCGAAAGAGACCCAGTACTTC.

CDR3 DNA: TGTGCCAGCAGCCAAGAGGGTATTTCCACAGATACGCAGTATTTT. Amino acid sequence: CASSQEGISTDTQYF. The chain employs TRBV3-1 and TRBJ2-3; no firm D call. Germline V gene lookup returns CDR1 LGHDT and CDR2 YNNKEL (reference sequence). The CDR3 is 15 residues long. The germline V and J ends were trimmed by 0 bases and 2 bases, with 9 bases remaining between them.

This clonotype came up a few times. DNA for the CDR3: TGTGCCAGCTCACCCGTTGCAGGGGCAACGAACACCGGGGAGCTGTTTTTT. It is translated as CASSPVAGATNTGELFF. This chain connects TRBV18 to TRBJ2-2, with D perhaps matching TRBD1 (6 bases). V was trimmed by 3 bases and J by 0 bases, leaving 14 bases between them. The CDR3 covers 17 residues. Germline assignment: CDR1 KGHSH and CDR2 LQKENI.